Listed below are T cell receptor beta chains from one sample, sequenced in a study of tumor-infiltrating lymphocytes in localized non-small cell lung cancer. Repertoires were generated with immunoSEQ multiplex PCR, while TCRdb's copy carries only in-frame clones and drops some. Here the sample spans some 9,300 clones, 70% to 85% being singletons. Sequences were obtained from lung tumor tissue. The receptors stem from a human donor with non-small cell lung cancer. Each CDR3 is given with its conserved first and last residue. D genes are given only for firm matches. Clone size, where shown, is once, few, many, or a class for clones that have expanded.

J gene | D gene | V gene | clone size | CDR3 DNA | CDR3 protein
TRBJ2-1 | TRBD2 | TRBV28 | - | TGTGCCAGCAGAGGAGCCGGGACTAGCGTCAATGAGCAGTTCTTC | CASRGAGTSVNEQFF
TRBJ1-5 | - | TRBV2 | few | TGTGCCAGCAGCGGCCTAGACAATCAGCCCCAGCATTTT | CASSGLDNQPQHF
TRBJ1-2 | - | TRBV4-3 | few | TGCGCCAGCAGCCAAGATGATCCAGGGGAAGTTTTCTATGGCTACACCTTC | CASSQDDPGEVFYGYTF
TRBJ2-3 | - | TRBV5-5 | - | TGTGCCAGCAGCTTTCCTAGCACAGATACGCAGTATTTT | CASSFPSTDTQYF
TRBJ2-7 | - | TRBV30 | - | TGTGCCTGGAGTGTCCAGGGTTACTACGAGCAGTACTTC | CAWSVQGYYEQYF
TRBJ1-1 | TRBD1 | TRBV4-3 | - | TGCGCCAGCAGCCGAGGGGGCGCCGTCGGTGAGGCTTTCTTT | CASSRGGAVGEAFF
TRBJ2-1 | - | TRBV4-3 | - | TGCGCCAGCAGCCAAGCGCCCACCGGGGGCCCCTACAATGAGCAGTTCTTC | CASSQAPTGGPYNEQFF
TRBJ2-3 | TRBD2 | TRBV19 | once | TGTGCCAGTAGTATGGGCAGACTAGCGGGGGGGAGCACAGATACGCAGTATTTT | CASSMGRLAGGSTDTQYF
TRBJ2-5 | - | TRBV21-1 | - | TGTGCCAGCAGAGACATCGTGGAGACCCAGTACTTC | CASRDIVETQYF
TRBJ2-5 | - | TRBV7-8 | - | TGTGCCAGCAGCTCGCTCACAAACATAGGAGGGACCCAGTACTTC | CASSSLTNIGGTQYF
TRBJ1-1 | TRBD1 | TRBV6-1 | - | TGTGCCAGCAGTGAAGAAGTAGGGCAGGGGGACACTGAAGCTTTCTTT | CASSEEVGQGDTEAFF
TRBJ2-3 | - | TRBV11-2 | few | TGTGCCAGCAGCTTAGTAGTAAGGAGCACAGATACGCAGTATTTT | CASSLVVRSTDTQYF
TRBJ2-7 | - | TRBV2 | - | TGTGCCAGCATCATCAGAAGGAGCTCCTACGAGCAGTACTTC | CASIIRRSSYEQYF
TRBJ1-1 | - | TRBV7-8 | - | TGTGCCAGCAGCTTAGCGAGGGGGAAGGGTGGCACTGAAGCTTTCTTT | CASSLARGKGGTEAFF
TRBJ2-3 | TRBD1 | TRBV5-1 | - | TGCGCCAGCAGCTTGATGGCAGGGGGCACTAGCACAGATACGCAGTATTTT | CASSLMAGGTSTDTQYF
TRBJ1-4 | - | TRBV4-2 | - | TGTGCCAGCAGCCCGGGTGGGACTAATGAAAAACTGTTTTTT | CASSPGGTNEKLFF
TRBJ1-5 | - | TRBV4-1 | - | TGCGCCAGCAGCCAAGTGGGGGGGGAGGTGAATCAGCCCCAGCATTTT | CASSQVGGEVNQPQHF
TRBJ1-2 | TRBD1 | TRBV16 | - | TGTGCCAGCAGCCAAACAGGGGCCCTCAGTGGCTACACCTTC | CASSQTGALSGYTF
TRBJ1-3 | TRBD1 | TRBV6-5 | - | TGTGCCAGCAGGGGACAGGGGAACACCATATATTTT | CASRGQGNTIYF
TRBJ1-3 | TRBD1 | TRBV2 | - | TGTGCCAGCAGTACCGACAGGGTTCCTGGAAACACCATATATTTT | CASSTDRVPGNTIYF
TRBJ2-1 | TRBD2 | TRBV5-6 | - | TGTGCCAGCAGTACAGTCGGGACTAGCGGGAGGCATGAGCAGTTCTTC | CASSTVGTSGRHEQFF
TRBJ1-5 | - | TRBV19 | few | TGTGCCAGTAGTATAGATCGAGCAGGGGCGCGGAGCAATCAGCCCCAGCATTTT | CASSIDRAGARSNQPQHF
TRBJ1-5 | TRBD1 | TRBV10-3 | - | TGTGCCATCAAGGAGGGGGCAGGGGGCAATCAGCCCCAGCATTTT | CAIKEGAGGNQPQHF
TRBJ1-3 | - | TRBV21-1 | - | TGTGCCAGCAGGGAGGGAGGGGCTGGAAACACCATATATTTT | CASREGGAGNTIYF
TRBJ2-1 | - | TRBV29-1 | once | TGCAGCGTACGACAGGTTTCAAATGAGCAGTTCTTC | CSVRQVSNEQFF
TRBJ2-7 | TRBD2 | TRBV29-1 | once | TGCAGCGCCTGGACTAGCGGGCGAGGAAGCTCCTACGAGCAGTACTTC | CSAWTSGRGSSYEQYF
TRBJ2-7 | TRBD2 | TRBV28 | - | TGTGCCAGCAGCTCGGGACTAGCGGTCCCTCTCTATGGCTACGAGCAGTACTTC | CASSSGLAVPLYGYEQYF
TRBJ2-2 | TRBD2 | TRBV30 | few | TGTGCCCGTTGGGGGGGGGATTCTGACCACAACGGGGAGCTGTTTTTT | CARWGGDSDHNGELFF
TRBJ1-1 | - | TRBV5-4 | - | TGTGCCAGCAGCTTGGTTGGGGGGATTGAAGCTTTCTTT | CASSLVGGIEAFF
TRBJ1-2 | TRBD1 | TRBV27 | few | TGTGCCAGCAGTTCGTGGACAGGCGACTATGGCTACACCTTC | CASSSWTGDYGYTF
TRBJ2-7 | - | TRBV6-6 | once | TGTGCCAGCAAGGGGCCGGGAGCCTACGAGCAGTACTTC | CASKGPGAYEQYF